This T cell receptor beta chain was identified in a study of shared clonotypes between healthy human individuals. A 200 ng quantity of DNA, approximately 29,000 T cell genomes, went into the sorted-subset replicate PCRs. Profiling relied on immunoSEQ multiplex PCR, and the TCRdb table lists in-frame clones only, not all of them. Found here are about 980,000 clones, more than 75% of them singletons; the top ten hold approximately 1.5%. Trimming at V came to 0 bases and at J to 5 bases, leaving 3 bases not matched to a gene. The CDR3 is 15 residues long. CDR1 and CDR2 (germline): SGHRS, YFSETQ. Details on this clone: What it binds is unknown. This CDR3 is also generated by other DNA sequences in the sample.

Points from the study as a whole: Inspection by rarefaction showed sorted-subset sequencing to be incomplete despite large depth.

The study drew its donors from healthy HIV-negative adults without recent acute infections or vaccinations. It was into CD45RA+ naive and CD45RA-negative memory subsets that the CD4+ cells were split. The origin of this receptor is a man between 18 and 29 years old in good health. The sample was memory CD4+ T cells sorted from blood. Subset specified: CD45RA-negative fraction. V is TRBV5-1 and J is TRBJ1-1; 11 positions match TRBD1. CDR3 DNA: TGCGCCAGCAGCTTGGAAGGGACAGGGGGAACTGAAGCTTTCTTT. This translates into CASSLEGTGGTEAFF.